This T cell receptor (beta chain) is from a study of cytomegalovirus exposure and HLA in healthy donors. Regarding the study as a whole: Productive rates of about 87% or about 30% were seen for most TCR beta V segments in an earlier analysis. Among TCR beta chains, those listed as cytomegalovirus-associated numbered over 150.

60 Vbeta and 13 Jbeta primers were used in PCR. Per the authors' pipeline: Among the unique TCR beta chains that a later analysis counted, about 86 million in all, roughly 10 million were shared. Assay: immunoSEQ multiplex PCR; the TCRdb copy retains only in-frame clones and omits some. V and J calls and clone size are given by that table; D and trimming were obtained from the DNA. The sample lists about 120,000 clones, 74% occurring once. This CDR3 is 13 amino acids long. The V end was cut by 7 bases, the J end by 6 bases, with 15 bases between. Germline loops: CDR1 LNHDA, CDR2 SQIVND (reference sequence). This clone was recorded only once. Its specificity is unknown.

V and J are TRBV19 and TRBJ1-2, with TRBD1 as a possible D gene (6 bases). This TCR derives from a human donor in good health. Specimen: PBMCs. This CDR3 is CASTQQGGHGYTF. CDR3 nucleotide sequence: TGTGCCAGTACCCAACAAGGGGGTCATGGCTACACCTTC.